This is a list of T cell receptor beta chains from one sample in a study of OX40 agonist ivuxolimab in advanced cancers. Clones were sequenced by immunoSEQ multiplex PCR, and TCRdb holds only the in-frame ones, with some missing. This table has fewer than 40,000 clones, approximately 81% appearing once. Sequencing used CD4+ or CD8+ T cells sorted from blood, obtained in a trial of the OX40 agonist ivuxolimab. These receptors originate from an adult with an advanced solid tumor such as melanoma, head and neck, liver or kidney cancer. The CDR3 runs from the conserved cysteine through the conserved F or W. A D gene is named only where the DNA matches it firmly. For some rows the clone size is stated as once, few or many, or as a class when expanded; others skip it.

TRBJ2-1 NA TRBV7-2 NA CASSPRTNNEQFF
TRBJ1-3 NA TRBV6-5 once CASRGGASGNTIYF
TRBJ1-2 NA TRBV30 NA CAWSYRNYGYTF
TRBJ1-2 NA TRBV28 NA CAVQMDVANYGYTF
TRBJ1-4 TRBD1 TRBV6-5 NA CASSYDRGHEKLFF
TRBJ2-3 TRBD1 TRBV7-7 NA CASSHGGQGTDTQYF
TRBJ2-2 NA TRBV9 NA CASSVPAGTPGSCFF
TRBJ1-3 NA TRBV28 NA CASSFRKSGNTIYF
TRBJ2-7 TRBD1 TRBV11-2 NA CASSSFTGGYEQYF
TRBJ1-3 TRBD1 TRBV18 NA CASSSGTVNTIYF
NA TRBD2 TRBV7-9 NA CASSSGRDRRTYEQYF
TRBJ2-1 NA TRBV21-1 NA CASSKVSRRSGIYRYNEQFF
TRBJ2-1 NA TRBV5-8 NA CASSLGLAYNEQFF
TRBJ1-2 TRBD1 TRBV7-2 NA CASSLFSAGTGDGYTF
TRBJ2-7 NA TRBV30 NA CAWSRKYEQYF
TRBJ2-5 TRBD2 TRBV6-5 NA CASARIAGGQETQYF
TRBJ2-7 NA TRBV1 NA CTSSRAGGSSYEQYF
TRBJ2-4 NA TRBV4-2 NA CASSQDLTSAKNIQYF
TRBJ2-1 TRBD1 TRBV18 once CASSPGDREWNEQFF
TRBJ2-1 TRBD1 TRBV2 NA CASEDTGGSYNEQFF
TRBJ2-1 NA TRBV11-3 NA CASSLGRNNEQFF
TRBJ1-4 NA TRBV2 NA CASSPDLPATNEKLFF
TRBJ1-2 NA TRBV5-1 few CASSLAPDTNNGYTF
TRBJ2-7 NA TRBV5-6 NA CASSLVGYSYEQYF
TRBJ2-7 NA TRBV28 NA CASSPRGALKSF
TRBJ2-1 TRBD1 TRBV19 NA CASSFQGALTYEQFF
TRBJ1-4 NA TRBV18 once CASSALGNEKLFF
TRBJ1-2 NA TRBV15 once CATSREARDRFNYGYTF
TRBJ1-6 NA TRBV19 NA CASNLRSNSPLHF
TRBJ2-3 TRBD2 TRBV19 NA CASSTSGFSTDTQYF
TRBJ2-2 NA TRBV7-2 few CASSLGQMNTGELFF
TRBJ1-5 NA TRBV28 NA CASRGLLHQPQHF
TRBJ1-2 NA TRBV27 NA CASSFLASRDYGYTF
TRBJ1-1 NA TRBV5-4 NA CASKPSWGTEAFF
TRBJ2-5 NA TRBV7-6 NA CASSLNQGLQETQYF
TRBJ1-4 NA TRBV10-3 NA CAIRQGSANEKLFF
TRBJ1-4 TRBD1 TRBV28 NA CASRSGQVGATNEKLFF
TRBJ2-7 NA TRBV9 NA CASSVAPENEQYF
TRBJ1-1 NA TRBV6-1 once CASSGTSNTEAFF
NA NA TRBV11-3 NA CASSLGRGNLEQFF